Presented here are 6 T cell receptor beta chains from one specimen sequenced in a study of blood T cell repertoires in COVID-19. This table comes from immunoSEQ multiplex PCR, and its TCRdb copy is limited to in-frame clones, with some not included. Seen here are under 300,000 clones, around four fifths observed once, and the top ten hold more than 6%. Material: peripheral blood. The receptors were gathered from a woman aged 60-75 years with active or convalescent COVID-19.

CDR3 residues: CASSVASFSYEQYF. In DNA, the CDR3 is TGTGCCAGCAGCGTAGCTAGCTTTTCCTACGAGCAGTACTTC. This chain links TRBV9 with TRBJ2-7, with D possibly being TRBD2 (5 bases). Trimming took off 0 bases at V and 1 base at J, with 8 bases between the two ends. Germline lookup yields CDR1 SGDLS and CDR2 YYNGEE. The CDR3 runs to 14 residues. The variable domain in full, with the rest retrieved from reference TRBV9 and TRBJ2-7, is DSGVTQTPKHLITATGQRVTLRCSPRSGDLSVYWYQQSLDQGLQFLIQYYNGEERAKGNILERFSAQQFPDLHSELNLSSLELGDSALYFCASSVASFSYEQYFGPGTRLTVT.

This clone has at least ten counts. The DNA of the CDR3 is TGTGCCAGCAGCTTGGGGCCCTTATCCCAGAGGAACTATGGCTACACCTTC. This gives the protein CASSLGPLSQRNYGYTF. The rearrangement joins TRBV5-6 to TRBJ1-2; no clear D. The CDR3 runs 17 residues. Per germline, CDR1 SGHDT and CDR2 YYEEEE. The germline V and J ends were trimmed by 0 bases and 2 bases, with 17 bases remaining between them. The full variable domain, with the rest looked up from reference TRBV5-6 and TRBJ1-2, is DAGVTQSPTHLIKTRGQQVTLRCSPKSGHDTVSWYQQALGQGPQFIFQYYEEEERQRGNFPDRFSGHQFPNYSSELNVNALLLGDSALYLCASSLGPLSQRNYGYTFGSGTRLTVV.

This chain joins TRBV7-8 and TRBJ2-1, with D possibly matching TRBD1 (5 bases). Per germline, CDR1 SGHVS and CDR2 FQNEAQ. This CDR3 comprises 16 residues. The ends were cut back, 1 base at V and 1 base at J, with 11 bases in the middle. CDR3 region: CASSLVRVRSYNEQFF. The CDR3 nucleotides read TGTGCCAGCAGCTTAGTCAGGGTGAGGTCCTACAATGAGCAGTTCTTC.

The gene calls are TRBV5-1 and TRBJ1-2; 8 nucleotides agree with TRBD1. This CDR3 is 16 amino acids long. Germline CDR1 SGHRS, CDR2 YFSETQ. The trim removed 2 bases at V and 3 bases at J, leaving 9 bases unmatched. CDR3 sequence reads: CASSFLGQAGDYGYTF. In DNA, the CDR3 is TGCGCCAGCAGCTTTTTGGGACAGGCCGGGGACTATGGCTACACCTTC.

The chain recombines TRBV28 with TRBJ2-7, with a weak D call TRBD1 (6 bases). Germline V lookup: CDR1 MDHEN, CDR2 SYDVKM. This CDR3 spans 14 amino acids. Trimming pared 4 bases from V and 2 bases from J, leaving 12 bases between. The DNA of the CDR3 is TGTGCCAGCAGTTCACCGACAGGACCCTACGAGCAGTACGTC. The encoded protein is CASSSPTGPYEQYV.

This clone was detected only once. The DNA of the CDR3 is TGTGCCAGCAGTTTATCCGAGACAAGGAGGCGAGGCTACACCTTC. Protein: CASSLSETRRRGYTF. The rearrangement links TRBV28 to TRBJ1-2; D uncertain. This CDR3 has 15 amino acids. Between the trimmed V and J ends, which lost 1 base and 8 bases, there was a span of 17 bases. CDR1 MDHEN and CDR2 SYDVKM come from the germline V gene.